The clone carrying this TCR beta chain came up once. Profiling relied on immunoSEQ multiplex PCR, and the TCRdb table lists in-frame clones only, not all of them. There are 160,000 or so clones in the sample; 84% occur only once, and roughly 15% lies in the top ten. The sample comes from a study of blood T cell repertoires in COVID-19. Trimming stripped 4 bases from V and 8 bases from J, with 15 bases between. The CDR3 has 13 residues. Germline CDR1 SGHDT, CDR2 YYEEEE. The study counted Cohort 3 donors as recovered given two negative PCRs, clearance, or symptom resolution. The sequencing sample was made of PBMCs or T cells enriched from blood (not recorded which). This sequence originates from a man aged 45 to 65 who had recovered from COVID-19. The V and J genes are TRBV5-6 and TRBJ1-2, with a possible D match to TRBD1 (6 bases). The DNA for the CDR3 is TGTGCCAGCAGCAGGGGGACGACGCGAGGCTACACCTTC. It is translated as CASSRGTTRGYTF.